A selection of T cell receptor beta chains follows, all from one sample in a study of HIV-infected patients and healthy controls. Each CDR3 protein gets one entry after TCRdb re-called the 5' RACE reads with MiXCR. The sample records more than 15,000 distinct CDR3 sequences, around 8.2% being singletons. The sample taken for sequencing was blood. The origin of the receptors is an adult in good health. Both conserved end residues are part of each CDR3. Each record gives: D gene, J gene, clone size, V gene, CDR3 DNA, CDR3 protein. The D gene is left open where the match is weak. Clone sizes are given selectively: once, few, many, or a class where the clone is expanded.

- | TRBJ2-3 | many | TRBV14 | TGTGCCAGCAGCCAAGAACTAGCAACAGATACGCAGTATTTT | CASSQELATDTQYF
TRBD1 | TRBJ2-7 | many | TRBV11-2 | TGTGCCAGCAGCCCCCGGTCACGGGACAGGGAATACTACGAGCAGTACTTC | CASSPRSRDREYYEQYF
- | TRBJ2-3 | many | TRBV6-6 | TGTGCCAGCAGCTTAAGGGGGAGAGATACGCAGTATTTT | CASSLRGRDTQYF
- | TRBJ2-3 | many | TRBV7-2 | TGTGCCAGCAGCTTATCGACAGATACGCAGTATTTT | CASSLSTDTQYF
TRBD2 | TRBJ2-1 | many | TRBV28 | TGTGCCAGCAGTTTAAACCCCCGGACTAGCGGAGTCCGAAGAGAGCAGTTCTTC | CASSLNPRTSGVRREQFF
- | TRBJ2-7 | - | TRBV19 | TGTGCCAGTAGTATAAAAGGGACCTACGAGCAGTACTTC | CASSIKGTYEQYF
- | TRBJ2-3 | medium-sized | TRBV9 | TGTGCCAGCAGCGTCGACGGAACGAATACAGATACGCAGTATTTT | CASSVDGTNTDTQYF
- | TRBJ1-1 | many | TRBV5-1 | TGCGCCAGCAGCTTGGCCATAGGCACTGAAGCTTTCTTT | CASSLAIGTEAFF
- | TRBJ2-3 | few | TRBV28 | TGTGCCAGCAGTTTTGTGGGAAAGAGCACAGATACGCAGTATTTT | CASSFVGKSTDTQYF
- | TRBJ2-3 | many | TRBV7-8 | TGTGCCAGCAGCCGCACAGATACGCAGTATTTT | CASSRTDTQYF
- | TRBJ2-7 | medium-sized | TRBV27 | TGTGCCAGCAGTTCCCAACTCTCTAGCGAGCAGTACTTC | CASSSQLSSEQYF
TRBD1 | TRBJ2-7 | many | TRBV28 | TGTGCCAGCAGGGAGACAGGGGCCGAAGAGTACTTC | CASRETGAEEYF
TRBD2 | TRBJ2-5 | many | TRBV28 | TGTGCCAGCAGTCCTGGACTAGCGGGAGTAGAGACCCAGTACTTC | CASSPGLAGVETQYF
- | TRBJ2-3 | medium-sized | TRBV5-1 | TGCGCCAGCAGCCCGGTTGCTGCGGAGTTAGGTACGCAGTATTTT | CASSPVAAELGTQYF
- | TRBJ2-2 | - | TRBV5-1 | TGCGCCAGCAGCATCACCGGGGAGCTGTTTTTT | CASSITGELFF
TRBD2 | TRBJ2-3 | few | TRBV2 | TGTGCCAGCGGGCGGGAGGGGAGCACAGATACGCAGTATTTT | CASGREGSTDTQYF